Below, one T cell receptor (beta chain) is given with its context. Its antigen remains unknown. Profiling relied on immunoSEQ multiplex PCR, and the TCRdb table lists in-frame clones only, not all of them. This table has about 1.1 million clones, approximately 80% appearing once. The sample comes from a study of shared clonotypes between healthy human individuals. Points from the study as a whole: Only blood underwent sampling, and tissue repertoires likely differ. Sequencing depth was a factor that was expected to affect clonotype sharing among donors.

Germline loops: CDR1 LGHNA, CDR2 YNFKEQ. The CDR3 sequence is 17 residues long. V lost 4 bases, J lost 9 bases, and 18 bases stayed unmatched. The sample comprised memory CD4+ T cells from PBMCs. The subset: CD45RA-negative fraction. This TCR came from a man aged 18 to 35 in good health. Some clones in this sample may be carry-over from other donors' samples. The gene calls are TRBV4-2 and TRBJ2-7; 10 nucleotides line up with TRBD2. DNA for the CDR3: TGTGCCAGCAGCCCGGACCTGGCAGCGGGAGGGCGATTTGGGCAGTACTTC. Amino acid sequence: CASSPDLAAGGRFGQYF.